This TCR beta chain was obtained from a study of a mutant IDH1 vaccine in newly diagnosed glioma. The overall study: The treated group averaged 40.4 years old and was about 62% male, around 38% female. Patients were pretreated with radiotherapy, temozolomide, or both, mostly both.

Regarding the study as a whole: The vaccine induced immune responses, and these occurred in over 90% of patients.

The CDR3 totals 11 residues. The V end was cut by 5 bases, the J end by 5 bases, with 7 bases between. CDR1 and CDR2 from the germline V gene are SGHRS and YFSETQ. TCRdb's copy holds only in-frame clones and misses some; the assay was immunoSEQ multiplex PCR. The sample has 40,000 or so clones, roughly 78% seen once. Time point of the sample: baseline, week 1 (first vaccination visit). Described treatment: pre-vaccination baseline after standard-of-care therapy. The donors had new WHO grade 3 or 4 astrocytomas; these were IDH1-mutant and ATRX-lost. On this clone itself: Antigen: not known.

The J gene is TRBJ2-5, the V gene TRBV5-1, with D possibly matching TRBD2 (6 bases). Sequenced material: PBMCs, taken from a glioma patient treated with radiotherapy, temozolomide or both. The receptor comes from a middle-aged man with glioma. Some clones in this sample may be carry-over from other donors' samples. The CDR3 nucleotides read TGCGCCAGCAGGGAGGGGGAGACCCAGTACTTC. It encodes CASREGETQYF.